This T cell receptor (beta chain) was obtained from a study of blood T cell repertoires in COVID-19. At the level of the study: PBMCs, B-cell-depleted T cells, or T cells were the source of the cDNA or gDNA that made up the material.

The CDR3 length is 14 residues. CDR1 SGHRS and CDR2 YFSETQ come from the germline V gene. V was pared by 4 bases and J by 7 bases, with 6 bases of the junction left unmatched. Sequenced by immunoSEQ multiplex PCR; TCRdb stores in-frame clones only, minus some. Of 60,000 to 80,000 clones listed, about 82% are singletons. Specimen: peripheral blood. The V and J genes are TRBV5-1 and TRBJ2-4; 9 bases are a match to TRBD1. This clonotype originated in a man in his fifties with acute or convalescent COVID-19. The CDR3 coding sequence is TGCGCCAGCAGCCCGGGACAGGGCATGAACATTCAGTACTTC. It is translated as CASSPGQGMNIQYF.